A single sample gave rise to the 15 T cell receptor beta chains below, sequenced in a study of blood T cell repertoires in COVID-19. Method: immunoSEQ multiplex PCR; TCRdb's copy keeps in-frame clones and lacks some. Among some 180,000 clones listed, about four fifths were seen once. The source material was peripheral blood. The source is a woman aged 40 to 49 with COVID-19, enrolled during active disease.

The rearrangement joins TRBV7-9 to TRBJ2-3; D possibly corresponds to TRBD2 (6 bases). CDR3 length: 16 amino acids. The germline V gene has CDR1 SEHNR and CDR2 FQNEAQ (reference sequence). V lost 5 bases, J lost 5 bases, and 20 bases lay in between. This CDR3 reads CASSLRTTSRLDTQYF. The DNA of the CDR3 is TGTGCCAGCAGCCTGCGGACTACCTCCCGTTTAGATACGCAGTATTTT.

The chain joins TRBV6-2 or TRBV6-3 to TRBJ1-2; TRBD1 agrees at 7 bases. The ends lost 0 bases at V and 8 bases at J; junction bases unmatched: 9. Germline CDR1 is MNHEY and CDR2 is SVGEGT. This CDR3 contains 15 residues. The chain's CDR3 is CASSYSKRGRRGYTF. The CDR3, as DNA: TGTGCCAGCAGTTACTCGAAGAGGGGGCGCCGGGGCTACACCTTC.

Worth noting for this clone: Other DNA sequences in the same sample also yield this CDR3. The V gene is TRBV18, the J gene TRBJ2-2; a possible D gene is TRBD1 (5 bases). The CDR3 is 14 residues long. Germline V gene lookup returns CDR1 KGHSH and CDR2 LQKENI. V lost 3 bases to trimming and J lost 1 base, with 6 bases between them. This CDR3 reads CASSPQGNTGELFF. CDR3 nucleotides: TGTGCCAGCTCACCTCAGGGGAACACCGGGGAGCTGTTTTTT.

The rearrangement joins TRBV3-1 (or the pseudogene TRBV3-2) to TRBJ2-5, with D tentatively TRBD2 (5 bases). The CDR3 consists of 14 residues. CDR1 is LGHDT and CDR2 is YNNKEL in the germline V gene (reference sequence). V lost 3 bases and J lost 7, with 15 bases in between. CDR3 nucleotides: TGTGCCAGCAGCCATAAGACGGGAATTTCGACCCAGTACTTC. Translating gives CASSHKTGISTQYF.

This clone is a singleton in its sample. This sequence joins TRBV19 and TRBJ2-3; 12 bases map to TRBD2. Looked up from germline, CDR1 is LNHDA and CDR2 is SQIVND (reference sequence). The junction had 6 bases not matched to a gene; V was cut back by 4 bases and J by 4 bases. The CDR3 spans 16 residues. CDR3 amino acids: CASSTHRLAGADTQYF. The CDR3 nucleotides read TGTGCCAGTAGTACCCATCGACTAGCGGGAGCAGATACGCAGTATTTT.

The chain links TRBV10-1 to TRBJ2-7; 10 bases fit TRBD2. J lost 10 bases, V lost 5 bases, and 5 bases had no gene match. Germline CDR1 WNHNN, CDR2 SYGVQD (reference sequence). The CDR3 runs to 12 residues. Here the CDR3 DNA reads TGCGCCAGCAGTCTAGCGGGAGATTCCCAGTACTTC. Amino acid sequence: CASSLAGDSQYF.

The rearrangement links TRBV3-1 (or the pseudogene TRBV3-2) to TRBJ1-5; 9 bases align to TRBD1. The CDR3 consists of 15 residues. The J segment lost 9 bases and the V segment lost 1 base, leaving 7 bases of the junction unmatched. CDR1 is LGHDT and CDR2 is YNNKEL in the germline V gene (reference sequence). The CDR3 coding sequence is TGTGCCAGCAGCCAAGGTTGGACAGGGGACTCGCCCCAGCATTTT. Its translation is CASSQGWTGDSPQHF.

The V gene is TRBV9, the J gene TRBJ2-7; 10 nucleotides agree with TRBD2. Germline V gene lookup returns CDR1 SGDLS and CDR2 YYNGEE. CDR3 length: 15 residues. Trimming took 0 bases from V and 6 from J; bases not matched to a gene: 6. The CDR3, as DNA: TGTGCCAGCAGCGTAGAAGCGGGAGGGCGGGGCGAGCAGTACTTC. Its protein is CASSVEAGGRGEQYF.

V is TRBV10-3 and J is TRBJ1-3, with a tentative D call TRBD1 (5 bases). Trimming took off 5 bases at V and 8 bases at J, with 22 bases between the two ends. The CDR3 length is 16 residues. CDR1 is ENHRY, CDR2 SYGVKD, per germline. The CDR3 region is CAISSPDSGAGDTIYF. The CDR3 coding sequence is TGTGCCATCAGTTCCCCCGACAGTGGGGCTGGGGACACCATATATTTT.

The chain joins TRBV10-1 to TRBJ2-5, with a tentative D call TRBD2 (5 bases). This CDR3 is built from 13 residues. The V gene lost 3 bases and the J gene lost 4 bases, with 9 bases spanning the gap. In germline, CDR1 is WNHNN, CDR2 SYGVQD (reference sequence). CDR3 residues: CASSDGAGETQYF. DNA for the CDR3: TGCGCCAGCAGTGATGGTGCGGGAGAGACCCAGTACTTC.

The chain employs TRBV5-1 and TRBJ2-1; D not resolved. Germline V gene lookup returns CDR1 SGHRS and CDR2 YFSETQ. This CDR3 contains 14 residues. Trimming left V 4 bases short and J 4 bases short, with 12 bases between. The CDR3 DNA reads as TGCGCCAGCAGCCCACTTACAGTTTACAATGAGCAGTTCTTC. Amino acid sequence: CASSPLTVYNEQFF. Together with reference TRBV5-1 and TRBJ2-1, the CDR3 gives the full variable domain: KAGVTQTPRYLIKTRGQQVTLSCSPISGHRSVSWYQQTPGQGLQFLFEYFSETQRNKGNFPGRFSGRQFSNSRSEMNVSTLELGDSALYLCASSPLTVYNEQFFGPGTRLTVL.

The chain combines TRBV5-1 with TRBJ2-5, with 14 bases aligning to TRBD2. Germline V gene data show CDR1 as SGHRS and CDR2 as YFSETQ. Losses at the gene ends were 9 bases for V and 1 base for J; bases not matched to a gene: 11. There are 17 residues in the CDR3. CDR3: CATMRGLAGGTQETQYF. The CDR3 nucleotides read TGCGCCACCATGAGAGGACTAGCGGGGGGTACCCAAGAGACCCAGTACTTC.

The chain carries TRBV18 and TRBJ2-5, with TRBD1 matching over 7 bases. V was pared by 3 bases and J by 5 bases, with 9 bases of the junction left unmatched. CDR3 length: 15 residues. Germline CDR1 KGHSH, CDR2 LQKENI. Written as DNA, the CDR3 is TGTGCCAGCTCACCTAGGCCAGGGGGAGTCGAGACCCAGTACTTC. Translation: CASSPRPGGVETQYF.

This rearrangement joins TRBV27 to TRBJ1-1; D is ambiguous. The V gene lost 2 bases and the J gene lost 5 bases, with 6 bases spanning the gap. The CDR3 runs to 12 residues. Looked up from germline, CDR1 is MNHEY and CDR2 is SMNVEV (reference sequence). Here the CDR3 DNA reads TGTGCCAGCAGTTTAGAGGGAACTGAAGCTTTCTTT. This gives the protein CASSLEGTEAFF.

The gene calls are TRBV14 and TRBJ1-4; D not resolved. CDR3 length: 15 amino acids. From germline, CDR1 is SGHDN and CDR2 FVKESK. V lost 1 base and J lost 6, with 12 bases in between. CDR3 nucleotide sequence: TGTGCCAGCAGCCAAGGCGCCGGGATTTATGAAAAACTGTTTTTT. This translates into CASSQGAGIYEKLFF.